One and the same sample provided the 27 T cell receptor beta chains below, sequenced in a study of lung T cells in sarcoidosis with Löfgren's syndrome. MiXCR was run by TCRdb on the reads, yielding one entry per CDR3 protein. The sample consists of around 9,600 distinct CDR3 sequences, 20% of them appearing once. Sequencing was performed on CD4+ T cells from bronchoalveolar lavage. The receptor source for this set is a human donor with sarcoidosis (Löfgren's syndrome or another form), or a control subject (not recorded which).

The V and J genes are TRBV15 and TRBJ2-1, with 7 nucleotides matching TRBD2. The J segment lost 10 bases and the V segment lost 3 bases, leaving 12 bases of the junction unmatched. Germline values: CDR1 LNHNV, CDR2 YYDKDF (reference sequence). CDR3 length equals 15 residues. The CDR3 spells CATSRDLAEGREQFF. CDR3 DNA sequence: TGTGCCACCAGCAGGGATCTAGCGGAGGGGAGAGAGCAGTTCTTC.

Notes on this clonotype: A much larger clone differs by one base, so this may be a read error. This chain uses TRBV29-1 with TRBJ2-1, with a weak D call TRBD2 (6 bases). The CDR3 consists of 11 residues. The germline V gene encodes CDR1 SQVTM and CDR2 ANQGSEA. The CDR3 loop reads CSIVGGAEKFF. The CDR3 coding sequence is TGCAGCATCGTTGGCGGGGCTGAGAAGTTCTTC.

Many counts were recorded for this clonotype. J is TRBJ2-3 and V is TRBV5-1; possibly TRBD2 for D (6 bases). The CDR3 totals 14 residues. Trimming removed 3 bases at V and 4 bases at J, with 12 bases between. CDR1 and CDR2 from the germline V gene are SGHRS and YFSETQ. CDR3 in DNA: TGCGCCAGCAGCTGGGGGACTCTTCCAGATACGCAGTATTTT. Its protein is CASSWGTLPDTQYF.

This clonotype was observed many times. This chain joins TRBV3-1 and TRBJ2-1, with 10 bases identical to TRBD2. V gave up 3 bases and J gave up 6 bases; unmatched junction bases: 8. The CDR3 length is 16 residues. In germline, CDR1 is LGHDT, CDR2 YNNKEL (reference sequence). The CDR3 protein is CASSHSLLAGINEQFF. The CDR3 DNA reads TGTGCCAGCAGCCACTCGCTACTAGCGGGAATCAATGAGCAGTTCTTC.

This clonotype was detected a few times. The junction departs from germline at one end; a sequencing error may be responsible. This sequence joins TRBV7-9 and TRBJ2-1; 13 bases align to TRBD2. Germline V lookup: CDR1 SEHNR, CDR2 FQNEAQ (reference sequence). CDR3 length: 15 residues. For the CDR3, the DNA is TGTGCCAGCACCTTAGGGGGACTAGCGGGAAGGGAGCAGTTCTTC. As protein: CASTLGGLAGREQFF. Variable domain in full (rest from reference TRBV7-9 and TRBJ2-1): DTGVSQNPRHKITKRGQNVTFRCDPISEHNRLYWYRQTLGQGPEFLTYFQNEAQLEKSRLLSDRFSAERPKGSFSTLEIQRTEQGDSAMYLCASTLGGLAGREQFFGPGTRLTVL.

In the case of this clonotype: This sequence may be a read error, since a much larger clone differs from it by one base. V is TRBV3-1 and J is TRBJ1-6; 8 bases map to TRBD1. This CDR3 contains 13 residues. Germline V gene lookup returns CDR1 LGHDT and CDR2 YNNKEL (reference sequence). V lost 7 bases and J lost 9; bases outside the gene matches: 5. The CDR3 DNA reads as TGTGCCAGCACGTCAGGGGGCGGTTCACCCCTCCACTTT. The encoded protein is CASTSGGGSPLHF.

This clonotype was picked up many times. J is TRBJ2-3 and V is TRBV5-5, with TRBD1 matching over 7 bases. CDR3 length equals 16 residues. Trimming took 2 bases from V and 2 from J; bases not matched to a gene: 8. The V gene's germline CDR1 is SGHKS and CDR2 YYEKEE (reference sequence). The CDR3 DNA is TGTGCCAGCAGCTTTTCCGGGACAGAACTCACAGATACGCAGTATTTT. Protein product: CASSFSGTELTDTQYF.

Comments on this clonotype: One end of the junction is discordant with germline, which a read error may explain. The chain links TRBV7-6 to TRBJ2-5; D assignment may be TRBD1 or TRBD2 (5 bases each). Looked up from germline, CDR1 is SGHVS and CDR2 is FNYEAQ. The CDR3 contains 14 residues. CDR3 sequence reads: CASRLGVAEETQCF. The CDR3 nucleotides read TGCGCCAGCAGGCTGGGGGTAGCTGAAGAGACCCAGTGCTTC.

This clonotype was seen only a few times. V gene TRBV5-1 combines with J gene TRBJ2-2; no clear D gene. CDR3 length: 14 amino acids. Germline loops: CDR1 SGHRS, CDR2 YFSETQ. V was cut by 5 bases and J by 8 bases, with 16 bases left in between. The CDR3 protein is CASRPDIPKGELFF. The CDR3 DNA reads TGCGCCAGCAGACCCGACATACCTAAGGGGGAGCTGTTTTTT.

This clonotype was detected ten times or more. CDR3 sequence (DNA): TGTGCCACTAAGACTAGCGGGGGGATTGGGACCCAGTACTTC. This gives the protein CATKTSGGIGTQYF. This rearrangement joins TRBV2 to TRBJ2-5, with 13 bases lining up with TRBD2. The junction had 9 bases not matched to a gene; V was cut back by 10 bases and J by 7 bases. The CDR3 spans 14 residues. Germline values: CDR1 SNHLY, CDR2 FYNNEI.

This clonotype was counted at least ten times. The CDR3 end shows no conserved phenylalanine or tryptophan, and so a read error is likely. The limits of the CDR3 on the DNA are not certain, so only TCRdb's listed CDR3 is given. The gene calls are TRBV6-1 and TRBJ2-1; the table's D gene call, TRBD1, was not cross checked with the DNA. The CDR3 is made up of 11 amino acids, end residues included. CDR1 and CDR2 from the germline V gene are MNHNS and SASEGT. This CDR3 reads CASSWQGYRFS.

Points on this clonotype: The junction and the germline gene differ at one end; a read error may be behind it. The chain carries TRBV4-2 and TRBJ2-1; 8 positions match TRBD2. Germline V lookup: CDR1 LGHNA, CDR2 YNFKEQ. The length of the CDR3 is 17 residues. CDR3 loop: CAGSQDLTSGEYNEKFF. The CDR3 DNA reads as TGTGCCGGCAGCCAAGATCTTACTAGCGGAGAATACAATGAGAAGTTCTTC.

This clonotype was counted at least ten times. DNA of the CDR3: TGTGCCAGCAGCCAAGATCCTCAGGCCCACCAGCATTTT. Translated: CASSQDPQAHQHF. This sequence joins TRBV3-1 and TRBJ1-5; D gene uncertain. Germline CDR1 reads LGHDT; CDR2 reads YNNKEL (reference sequence). The CDR3 consists of 13 residues. Trimming stripped 0 bases from V and 12 bases from J, with 12 bases between.

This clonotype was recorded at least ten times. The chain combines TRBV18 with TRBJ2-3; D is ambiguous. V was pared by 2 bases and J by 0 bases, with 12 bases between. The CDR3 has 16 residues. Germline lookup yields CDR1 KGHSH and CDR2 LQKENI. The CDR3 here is CASSPIQSASTDTQYF. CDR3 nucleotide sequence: TGTGCCAGCTCACCAATCCAGTCTGCTAGCACAGATACGCAGTATTTT. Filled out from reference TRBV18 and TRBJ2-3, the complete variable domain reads NAGVMQNPRHLVRRRGQEARLRCSPMKGHSHVYWYRQLPEEGLKFMVYLQKENIIDESGMPKERFSAEFPKEGPSILRIQQVVRGDSAAYFCASSPIQSASTDTQYFGPGTRLTVL.

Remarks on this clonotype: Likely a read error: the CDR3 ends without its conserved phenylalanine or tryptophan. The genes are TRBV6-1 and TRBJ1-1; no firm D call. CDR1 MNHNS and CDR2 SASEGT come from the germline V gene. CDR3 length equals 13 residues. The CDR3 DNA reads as TGTGCCAGCAGGGGCCCGACGAACACCGAAGCTTTCTCT. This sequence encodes CASRGPTNTEAFS.

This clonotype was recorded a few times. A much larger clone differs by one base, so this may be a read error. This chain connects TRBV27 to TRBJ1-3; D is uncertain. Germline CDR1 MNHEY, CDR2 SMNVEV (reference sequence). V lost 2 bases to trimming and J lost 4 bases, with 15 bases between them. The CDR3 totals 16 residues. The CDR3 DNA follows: TGTGCCAGCAGTTTAAATGCGCCGGGCCTCGGAAACACCATATATTTT. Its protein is CASSLNAPGLGNTIYF.

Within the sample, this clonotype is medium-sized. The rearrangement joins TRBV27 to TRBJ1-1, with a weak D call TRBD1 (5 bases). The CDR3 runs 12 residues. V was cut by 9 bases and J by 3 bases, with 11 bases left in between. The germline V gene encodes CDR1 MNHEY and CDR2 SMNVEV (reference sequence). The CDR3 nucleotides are TGTGCCAGTCAGGGCTACGACACTGAAGCTTTCTTT. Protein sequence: CASQGYDTEAFF.

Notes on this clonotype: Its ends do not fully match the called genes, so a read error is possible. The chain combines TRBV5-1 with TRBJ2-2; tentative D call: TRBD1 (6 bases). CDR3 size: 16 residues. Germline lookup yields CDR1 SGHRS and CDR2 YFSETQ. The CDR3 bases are TGCGCCAGCAGCTTGGCCGGGACAAGGAACGCCGGGGAGCTATTTTTT. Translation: CASSLAGTRNAGELFF.

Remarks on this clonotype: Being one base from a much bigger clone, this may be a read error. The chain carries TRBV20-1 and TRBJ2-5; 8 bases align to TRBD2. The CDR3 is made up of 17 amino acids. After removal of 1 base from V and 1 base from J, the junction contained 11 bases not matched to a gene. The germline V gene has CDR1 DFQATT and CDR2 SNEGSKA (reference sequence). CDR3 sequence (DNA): TGCAGTGCTAGAGGTCGTAGCGGGATAGGGGGCCAAGAGACCCAGTACTTC. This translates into CSARGRSGIGGQETQYF.

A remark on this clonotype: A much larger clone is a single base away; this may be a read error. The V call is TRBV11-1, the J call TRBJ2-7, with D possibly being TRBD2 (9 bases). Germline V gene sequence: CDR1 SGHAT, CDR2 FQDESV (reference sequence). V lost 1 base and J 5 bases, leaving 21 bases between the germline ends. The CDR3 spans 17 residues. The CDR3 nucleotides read TGTGCCAGCAGCTTAGGGACAGGGACTAGCTGGAGCAACGAGCAGTACTTC. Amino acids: CASSLGTGTSWSNEQYF.

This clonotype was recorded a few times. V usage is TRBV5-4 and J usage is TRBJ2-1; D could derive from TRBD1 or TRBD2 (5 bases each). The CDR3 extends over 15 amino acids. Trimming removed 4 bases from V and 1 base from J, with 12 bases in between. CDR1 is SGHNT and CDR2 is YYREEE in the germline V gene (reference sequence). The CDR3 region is CASSREGPSYNEQFF. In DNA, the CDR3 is TGTGCCAGCAGCCGCGAGGGACCTTCCTACAATGAGCAGTTCTTC.

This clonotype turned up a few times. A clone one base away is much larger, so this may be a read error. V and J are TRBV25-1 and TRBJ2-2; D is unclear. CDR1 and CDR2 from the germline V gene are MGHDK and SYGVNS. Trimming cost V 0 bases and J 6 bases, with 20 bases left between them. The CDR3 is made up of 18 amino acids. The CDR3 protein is CASSEYGEWLKTAGELFF. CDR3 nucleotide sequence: TGTGCCAGCAGTGAATATGGCGAATGGCTAAAAACGGCCGGGGAGCTGTTTTTT.

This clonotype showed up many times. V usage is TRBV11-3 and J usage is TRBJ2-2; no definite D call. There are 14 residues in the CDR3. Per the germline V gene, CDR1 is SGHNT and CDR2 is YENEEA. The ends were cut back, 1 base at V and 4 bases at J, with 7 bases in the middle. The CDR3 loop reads CASSLGSITGELFF. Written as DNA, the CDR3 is TGTGCCAGCAGCTTAGGGTCCATCACCGGGGAGCTGTTTTTT.

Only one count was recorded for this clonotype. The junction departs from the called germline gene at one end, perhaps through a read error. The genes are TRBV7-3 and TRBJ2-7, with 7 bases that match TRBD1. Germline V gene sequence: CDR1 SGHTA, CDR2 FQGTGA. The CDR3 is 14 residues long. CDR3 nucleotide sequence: TGTGCCAGCAGCTTAAAGACAGGGCCCTACGAGCAGCACTTC. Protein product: CASSLKTGPYEQHF.

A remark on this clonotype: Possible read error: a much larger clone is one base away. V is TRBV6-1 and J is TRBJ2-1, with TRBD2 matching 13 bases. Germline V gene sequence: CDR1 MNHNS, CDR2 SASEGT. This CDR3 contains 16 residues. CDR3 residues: CVSTRTSGSSYNEQFF. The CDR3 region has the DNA TGTGTCAGCACTCGGACTAGCGGGAGCTCCTACAATGAGCAGTTCTTC.

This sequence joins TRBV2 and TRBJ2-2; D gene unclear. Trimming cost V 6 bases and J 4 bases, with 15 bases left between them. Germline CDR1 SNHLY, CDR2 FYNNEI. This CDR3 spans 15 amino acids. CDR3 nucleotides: TGTGCCAGCAGGGACCGCGGAGTGAGCACCGGGGAGCTGTTTTTT. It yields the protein CASRDRGVSTGELFF.

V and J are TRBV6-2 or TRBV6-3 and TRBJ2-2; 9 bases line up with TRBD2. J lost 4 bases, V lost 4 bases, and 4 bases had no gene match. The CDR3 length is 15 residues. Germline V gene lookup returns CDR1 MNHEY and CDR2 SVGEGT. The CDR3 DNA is TGTGCCAGCAGTTTGAAGCGGGGGGTCACCGGGGAGCTGTTTTTT. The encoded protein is CASSLKRGVTGELFF.